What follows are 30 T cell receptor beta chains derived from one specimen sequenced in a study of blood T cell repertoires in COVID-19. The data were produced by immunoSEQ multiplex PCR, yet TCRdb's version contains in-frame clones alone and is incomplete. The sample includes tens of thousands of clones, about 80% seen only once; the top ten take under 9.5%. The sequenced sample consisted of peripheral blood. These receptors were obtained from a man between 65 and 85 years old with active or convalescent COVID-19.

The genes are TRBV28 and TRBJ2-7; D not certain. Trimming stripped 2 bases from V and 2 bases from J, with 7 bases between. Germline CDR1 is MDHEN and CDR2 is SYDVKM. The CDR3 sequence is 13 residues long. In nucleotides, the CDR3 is TGTGCCAGCAGTTTAGACTCAGCCTACGAGCAGTACTTC. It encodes CASSLDSAYEQYF.

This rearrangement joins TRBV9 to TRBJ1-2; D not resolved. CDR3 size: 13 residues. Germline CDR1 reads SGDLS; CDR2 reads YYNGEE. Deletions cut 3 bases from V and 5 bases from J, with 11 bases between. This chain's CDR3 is CASSGGNEYGYTF. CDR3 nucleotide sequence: TGTGCCAGCAGCGGAGGGAATGAGTATGGCTACACCTTC. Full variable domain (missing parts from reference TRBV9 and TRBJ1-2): DSGVTQTPKHLITATGQRVTLRCSPRSGDLSVYWYQQSLDQGLQFLIQYYNGEERAKGNILERFSAQQFPDLHSELNLSSLELGDSALYFCASSGGNEYGYTFGSGTRLTVV.

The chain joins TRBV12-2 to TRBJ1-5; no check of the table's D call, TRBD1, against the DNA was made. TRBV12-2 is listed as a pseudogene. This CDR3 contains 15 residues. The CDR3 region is CASRLARTGRQPQHF. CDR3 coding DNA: TGTGCAAGTCGCTTAGCAAGGACAGGGAGACAGCCCCAGCATTTT.

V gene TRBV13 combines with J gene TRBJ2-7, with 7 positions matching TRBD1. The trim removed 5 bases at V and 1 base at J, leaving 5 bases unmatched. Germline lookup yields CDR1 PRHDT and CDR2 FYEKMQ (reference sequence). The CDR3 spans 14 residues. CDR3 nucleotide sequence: TGTGCCAGCAGCCAGGGACAGCCTTCCTACGAGCAGTACTTC. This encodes CASSQGQPSYEQYF.

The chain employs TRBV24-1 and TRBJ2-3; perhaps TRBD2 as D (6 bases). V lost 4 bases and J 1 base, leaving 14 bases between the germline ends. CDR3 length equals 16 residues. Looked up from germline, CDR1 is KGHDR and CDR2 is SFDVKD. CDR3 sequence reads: CATSDGLYQGTDTQYF. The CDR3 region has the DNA TGTGCCACCAGTGACGGACTATACCAGGGCACAGATACGCAGTATTTT.

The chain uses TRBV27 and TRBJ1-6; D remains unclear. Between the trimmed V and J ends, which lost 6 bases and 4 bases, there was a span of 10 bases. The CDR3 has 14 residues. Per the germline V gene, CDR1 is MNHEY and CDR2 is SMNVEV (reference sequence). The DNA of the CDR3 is TGTGCCAGCAGCGGGTGGGTTTATAATTCACCCCTCCACTTT. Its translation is CASSGWVYNSPLHF.

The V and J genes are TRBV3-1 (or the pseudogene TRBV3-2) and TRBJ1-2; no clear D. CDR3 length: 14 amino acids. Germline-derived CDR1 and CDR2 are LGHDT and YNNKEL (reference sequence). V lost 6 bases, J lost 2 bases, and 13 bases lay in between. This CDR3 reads CASRGGGPNYGYTF. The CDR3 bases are TGTGCCAGCAGGGGTGGAGGGCCGAACTATGGCTACACCTTC.

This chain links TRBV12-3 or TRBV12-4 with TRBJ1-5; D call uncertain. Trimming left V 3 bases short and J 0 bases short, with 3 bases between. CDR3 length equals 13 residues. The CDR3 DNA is TGTGCCAGCAGTTTCCTTAGCAATCAGCCCCAGCATTTT. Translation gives CASSFLSNQPQHF.

The CDR3 loop is CASTRRLLSNQPQHF. CDR3 bases: TGTGCCAGCACACGCCGGTTGTTGAGCAATCAGCCCCAGCATTTT. The chain carries TRBV2 and TRBJ1-5; no definite D call. Germline V gene sequence: CDR1 SNHLY, CDR2 FYNNEI. V dropped 7 bases and J dropped 1 base, with 14 bases sitting between them. The CDR3 extends over 15 amino acids.

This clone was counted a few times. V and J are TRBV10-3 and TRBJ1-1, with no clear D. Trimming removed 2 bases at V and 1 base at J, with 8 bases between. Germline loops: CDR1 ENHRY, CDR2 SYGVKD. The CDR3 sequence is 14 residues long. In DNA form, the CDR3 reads TGTGCCATCAGTGAGCGGAGGGAGAACACTGAAGCTTTCTTT. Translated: CAISERRENTEAFF.

The CDR3 spells CASSQSWDTMYGYTF. CDR3 DNA: TGTGCCAGCAGCCAATCGTGGGACACCATGTATGGCTACACCTTC. The chain has TRBV16 and TRBJ1-2, with a weak D call TRBD1 (6 bases). CDR1 is KGHSY and CDR2 is FQNENV in the germline V gene. Trimming left V 0 bases short and J 5 bases short, with 13 bases between. This CDR3 spans 15 amino acids. Full variable domain (rest looked up from reference TRBV16 and TRBJ1-2): GEEVAQTPKHLVRGEGQKAKLYCAPIKGHSYVFWYQQVLKNEFKFLISFQNENVFDETGMPKERFSAKCLPNSPCSLEIQATKLEDSAVYFCASSQSWDTMYGYTFGSGTRLTVV.

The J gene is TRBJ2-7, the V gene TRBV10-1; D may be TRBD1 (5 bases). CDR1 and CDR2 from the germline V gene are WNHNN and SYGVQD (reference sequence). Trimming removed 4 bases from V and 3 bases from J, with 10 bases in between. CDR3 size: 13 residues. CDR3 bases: TGCGCCAGCAGTGTAGGGGTTCTCTACGAGCAGTACTTC. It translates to CASSVGVLYEQYF.

CDR3 in amino acids: CASTADISYGYTF. The CDR3 nucleotides are TGTGCCAGTACCGCCGACATCTCCTATGGCTACACCTTC. V usage is TRBV19 and J usage is TRBJ1-2, with D hard to call. V lost 7 bases and J 4 bases, leaving 13 bases between the germline ends. In germline, CDR1 is LNHDA, CDR2 SQIVND (reference sequence). This CDR3 is built from 13 residues.

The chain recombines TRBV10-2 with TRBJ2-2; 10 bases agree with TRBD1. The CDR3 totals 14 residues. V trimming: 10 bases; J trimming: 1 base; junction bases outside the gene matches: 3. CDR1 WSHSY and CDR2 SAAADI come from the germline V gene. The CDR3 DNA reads TGCGCCACGGACAGGGGGGAGAACACCGGGGAGCTGTTTTTT. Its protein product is CATDRGENTGELFF.

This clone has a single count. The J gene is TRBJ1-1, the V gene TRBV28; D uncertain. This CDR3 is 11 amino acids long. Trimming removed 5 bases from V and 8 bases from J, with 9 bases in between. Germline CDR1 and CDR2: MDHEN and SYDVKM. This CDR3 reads CASSNRVEAFF. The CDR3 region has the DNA TGTGCCAGCAGTAATCGAGTGGAAGCTTTCTTT.

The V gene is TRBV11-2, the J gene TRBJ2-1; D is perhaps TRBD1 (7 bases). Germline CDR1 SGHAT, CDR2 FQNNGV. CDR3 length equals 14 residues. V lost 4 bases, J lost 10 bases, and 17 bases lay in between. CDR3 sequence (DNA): TGTGCCAGCAGCTATGGGGACAGACTAGGAGAGCAGTTCTTC. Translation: CASSYGDRLGEQFF. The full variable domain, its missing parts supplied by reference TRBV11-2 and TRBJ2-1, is EAGVAQSPRYKIIEKRQSVAFWCNPISGHATLYWYQQILGQGPKLLIQFQNNGVVDDSQLPKDRFSAERLKGVDSTLKIQPAKLEDSAVYLCASSYGDRLGEQFFGPGTRLTVL.

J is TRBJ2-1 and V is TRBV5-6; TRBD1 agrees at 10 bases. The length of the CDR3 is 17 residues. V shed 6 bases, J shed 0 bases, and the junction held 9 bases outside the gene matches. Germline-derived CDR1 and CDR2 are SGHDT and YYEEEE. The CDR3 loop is CASTALGQGISYNEQFF. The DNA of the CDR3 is TGTGCCAGCACCGCATTGGGACAGGGGATCTCCTACAATGAGCAGTTCTTC.

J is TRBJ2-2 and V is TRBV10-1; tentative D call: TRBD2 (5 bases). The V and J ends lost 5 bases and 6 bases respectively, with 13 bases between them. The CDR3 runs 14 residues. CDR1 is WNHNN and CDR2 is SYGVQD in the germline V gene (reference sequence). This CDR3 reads CASSKQAGPGELFF. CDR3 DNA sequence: TGCGCCAGCAGTAAGCAGGCGGGTCCCGGGGAGCTGTTTTTT.

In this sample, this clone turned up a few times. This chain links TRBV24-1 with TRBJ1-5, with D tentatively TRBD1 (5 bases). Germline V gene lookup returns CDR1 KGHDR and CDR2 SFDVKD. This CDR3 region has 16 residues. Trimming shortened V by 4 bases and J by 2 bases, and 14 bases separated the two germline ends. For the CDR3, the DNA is TGTGCCACCAGTGACCGGCAGGGACTGGGCAATCAGCCCCAGCATTTT. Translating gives CATSDRQGLGNQPQHF.

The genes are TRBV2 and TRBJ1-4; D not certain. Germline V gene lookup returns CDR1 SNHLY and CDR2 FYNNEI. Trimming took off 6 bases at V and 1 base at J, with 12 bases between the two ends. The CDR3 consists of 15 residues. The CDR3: CASRFHRGTNEKLFF. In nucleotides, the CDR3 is TGTGCCAGCAGGTTTCATCGGGGAACTAATGAAAAACTGTTTTTT.

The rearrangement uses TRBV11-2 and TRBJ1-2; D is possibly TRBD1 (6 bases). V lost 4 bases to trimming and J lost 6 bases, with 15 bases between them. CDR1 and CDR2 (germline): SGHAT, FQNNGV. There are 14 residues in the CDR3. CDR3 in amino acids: CASSSNRAVDGYTF. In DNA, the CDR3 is TGTGCCAGCAGCTCCAACAGGGCCGTTGATGGCTACACCTTC.

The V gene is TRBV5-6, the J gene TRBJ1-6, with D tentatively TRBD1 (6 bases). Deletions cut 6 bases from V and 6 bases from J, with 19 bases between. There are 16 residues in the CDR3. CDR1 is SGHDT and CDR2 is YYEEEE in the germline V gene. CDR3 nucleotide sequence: TGTGCCAGCACCAGCTTGAGGGGGGGACGTAATTCACCCCTCCACTTT. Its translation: CASTSLRGGRNSPLHF. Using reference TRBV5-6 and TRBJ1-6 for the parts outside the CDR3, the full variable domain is DAGVTQSPTHLIKTRGQQVTLRCSPKSGHDTVSWYQQALGQGPQFIFQYYEEEERQRGNFPDRFSGHQFPNYSSELNVNALLLGDSALYLCASTSLRGGRNSPLHFGNGTRLTVT.

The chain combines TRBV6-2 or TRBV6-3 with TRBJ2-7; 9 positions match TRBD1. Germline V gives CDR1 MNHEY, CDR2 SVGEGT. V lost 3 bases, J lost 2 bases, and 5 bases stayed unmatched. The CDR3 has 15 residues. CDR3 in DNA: TGTGCCAGCAGTTATTCAGGGACAGGGACCTACGAGCAGTACTTC. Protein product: CASSYSGTGTYEQYF.

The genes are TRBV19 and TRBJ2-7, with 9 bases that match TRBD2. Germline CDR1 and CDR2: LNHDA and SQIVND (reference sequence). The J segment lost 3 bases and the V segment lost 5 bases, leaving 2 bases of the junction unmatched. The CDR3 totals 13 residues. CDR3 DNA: TGTGCCAGTAGTGTAGCGGGGGACTACGAGCAGTACTTC. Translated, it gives CASSVAGDYEQYF.

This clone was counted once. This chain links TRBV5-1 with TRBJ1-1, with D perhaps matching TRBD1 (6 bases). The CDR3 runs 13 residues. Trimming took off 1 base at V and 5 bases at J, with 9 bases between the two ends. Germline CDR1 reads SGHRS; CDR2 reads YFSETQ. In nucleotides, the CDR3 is TGCGCCAGCAGCTTGACAGGGAGAACTGAAGCTTTCTTT. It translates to CASSLTGRTEAFF.

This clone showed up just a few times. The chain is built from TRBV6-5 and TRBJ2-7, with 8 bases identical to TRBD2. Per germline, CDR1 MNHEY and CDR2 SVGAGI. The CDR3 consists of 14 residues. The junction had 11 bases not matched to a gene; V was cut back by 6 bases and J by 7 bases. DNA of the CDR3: TGTGCCAGCAGCCCAGCGGGGGACCCCCGGGAGCAGTACTTC. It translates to CASSPAGDPREQYF.

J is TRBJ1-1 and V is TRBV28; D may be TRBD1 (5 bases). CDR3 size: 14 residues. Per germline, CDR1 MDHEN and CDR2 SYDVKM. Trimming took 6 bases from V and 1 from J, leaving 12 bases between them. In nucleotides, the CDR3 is TGTGCCAGCAGCCCACAGGCCGCGAACACTGAAGCTTTCTTT. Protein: CASSPQAANTEAFF.

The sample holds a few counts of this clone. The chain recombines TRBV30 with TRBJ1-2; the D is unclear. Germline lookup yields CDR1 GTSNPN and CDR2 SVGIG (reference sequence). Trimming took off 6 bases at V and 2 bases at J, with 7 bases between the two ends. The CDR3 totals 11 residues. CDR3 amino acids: CACGINYGYTF. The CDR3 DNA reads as TGTGCCTGCGGGATAAACTATGGCTACACCTTC.

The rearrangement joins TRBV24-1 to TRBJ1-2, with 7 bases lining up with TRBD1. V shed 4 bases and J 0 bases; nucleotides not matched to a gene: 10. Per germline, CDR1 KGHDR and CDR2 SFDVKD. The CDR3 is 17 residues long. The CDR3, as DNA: TGTGCCACCAGTGACCGGGACAGCTATGGCGCTAACTATGGCTACACCTTC. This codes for CATSDRDSYGANYGYTF.

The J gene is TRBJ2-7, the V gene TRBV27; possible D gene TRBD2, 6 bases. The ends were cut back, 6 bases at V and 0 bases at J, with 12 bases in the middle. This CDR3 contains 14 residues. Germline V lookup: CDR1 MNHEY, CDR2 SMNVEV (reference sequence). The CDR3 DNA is TGTGCCAGCAGGAGCGCGGGGAGCTCCTACGAGCAGTACTTC. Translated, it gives CASRSAGSSYEQYF.